Below, one T cell receptor (beta chain) is given with its context. Its antigen is still unknown. There are no base qualities to consult, and no much larger clone falls within one base. The record originates from a study of cytomegalovirus exposure and HLA in healthy donors (TCRdb year 2017). In terms of the full investigation: An earlier analysis of several hundred of the donors reported 276 Gb of sequence data and 117 million unique TCR beta sequences from about 179 million T cells. To predict cytomegalovirus infection status, the study brought together high-throughput TCR immunosequencing, statistical association of individual TCRs with disease status, and machine learning. All discovery cohort repertoires had been generated on a single sequencing platform. Alongside the repertoire data, information on donor age, sex, ethnicity and CMV serostatus was compiled. A separate validation cohort of more than 100 different subjects was used in addition to the 666-subject first cohort. The later analysis used no new phenotypic data to find candidate immune exposures, relying instead on TCR beta sequences and their occurrence across donors. An earlier analysis of approximately 630 of the donors applied high-throughput TCR beta sequencing to assess whether each TCR beta V gene segment acted as functional or pseudogenic. A later genetic analysis took genome-wide SNP genotypes for about 55% of the roughly 670 donors and used that subset as a discovery cohort. Of the 398 genotyped donors, 70% to 90% were placed in the genetic ancestry cluster associated with self-reported Caucasian donors. The study profiled the T cell repertoires of about 720 subjects by immunosequencing and related them to cytomegalovirus serostatus. A later analysis re-examined previously published TCR beta repertoires from 500 to 700 donors and added high-resolution HLA genotyping to investigate patterns of TCR occurrence. Among some 410 genotyped donors of the cohort, an average of roughly 230,000 unique TCR beta nucleotide sequences was sequenced per donor, of which about 18% were non-productive. HLA typing included class I and class II loci at four-digit resolution. Typing coverage differed by locus: A, B, C, DRB1 and DQB1 were typed in about 620-640 donors, DQA1 in roughly 510, DPA1 in over 600, and DPB1 in approximately 450. About 5 DR-DQ haplotypes were handled as single units for association and clustering, since linkage in the cohort was strong. The aim of the study was to test whether cataloging public T cell receptors could identify signatures of past pathogen exposure. An early release that covered some 640 HLA-typed donors contained approximately 300 gigabases of sequencing data and about 93 million unique TCR sequences. Broader findings and caveats from the paper: Roughly uniform sequencing depth across donors was assumed in presence/absence analyses, although this assumption may not hold. When HLA alleles, especially DR and DQ, strongly co-occurred, attributing TCR associations to individual alleles was difficult. The sequencing pipeline was judged likely to have produced a cluster of highly shared sequence variants as a technical artifact. Some IMGT-functional V segments, including TRBV6-2 and TRBV6-3, could not be told apart with the 87-base-pair reads, so those segments were excluded. In an earlier analysis of about 600 of the donors, most TCR beta V segments appeared in productive rearrangements about 90% or about 30% of the time, broadly matching IMGT annotations. In a later analysis, TCR association rates were found to vary across HLA loci, with the most associated TCRs seen for DRB1 alleles and the fewest for HLA-C alleles. The classifier was reported to diagnose cytomegalovirus status with high specificity and sensitivity in both the original cohort and the validation cohort. Correlated functional status among segregating V segments might be attributable to linkage disequilibrium, but an unknown experimental factor could not be ruled out. The study listed 150 to 200 TCR beta chains as associated with cytomegalovirus. A few of the identified cytomegalovirus-associated TCR beta chains were confirmed in vitro to be specific for cytomegalovirus antigens. It was suggested by the authors that the approach could potentially be generalized to other disease states and immunological phenotypes. In this cohort, only TCR beta chains were sequenced, and detectable features were limited by the absence of alpha or paired-chain data. Most TCR sequences were observed very rarely across donors, whereas some public TCRs were present in many individuals. Specific HLA alleles were associated with over 15,000 TCR beta sequences at a false discovery rate of 0.05 in a later analysis. A further reported finding was that TCR beta sequences accurately predicted the HLA-A and HLA-B alleles for most subjects in the first cohort. Most CMV-associated TCR beta chains appeared to be HLA-restricted in a later analysis, and the HLA associations seemed to be driven largely by CMV exposure. The earlier analysis of nearly 600 of the donors excluded some 15 rarely observed V segments, including chromosome 9 orphons, because counts were too low. An association between a missense DCLRE1C variant and V-gene and J-gene trimming of TCR beta chains was found in a later genetic analysis and replicated in an independent cohort. Because HLA typing was missing for some donors at each locus, association tests included only the typed subset. According to a later analysis, parvovirus B19, influenza, CMV and Epstein-Barr virus appeared linked to several top co-occurrence clusters. In a later analysis, HLA-associated TCR beta chains showed more clonal expansion and lower generation probabilities than non-associated chains that were equally common. For the cohort, immune exposure information was limited to CMV serostatus. Compared with the roughly 670-donor mean, donors in an Asian-associated ancestry cluster had fewer N-insertions in productive TCRs, according to a later genetic analysis.

The cohort comprised hundreds of healthy bone marrow donors. At the time of sampling, every cohort member was nominally healthy, though immune exposures that went unrecorded were likely present. The donor was CMV seronegative and was included in the group of approximately 350 seronegative cohort members. A peripheral blood sample was provided by each donor, and peripheral blood mononuclear cells were used for TCR beta sequencing. The Qiagen DNeasy Blood Extraction Kit was used to extract genomic DNA from the blood cell samples. Reading the germline V gene gives CDR1 SGHDT and CDR2 YYEEEE. The germline V end is reduced by 1 base and the J end by 7 bases; junction bases left unmatched: 6. The CDR3 sequence holds 16 residues, the cysteine and phenylalanine included. Of all the DNA, just the CDR3 is kept, 48 bases in frame from base 1. Receptors were amplified or captured by the immunoSEQ multiplex PCR assay. For the multiplex PCR, a mixture combining 60 forward primers for TCR Vbeta segments and 13 reverse primers for TCR Jbeta segments was used. The CDR3 region of rearranged TCR beta genes was amplified from genomic DNA with a multiplex PCR assay. On the Illumina HiSeq System, the amplified TCR beta libraries were sequenced as 87-base-pair reads. On the study's bioinformatics: In a later analysis, some 80 million unique TCR beta chains were counted across the approximately 640 repertoires, and roughly 10 million of these chains were shared by at least two donors. Raw reads were error-corrected and collapsed into unique sequences by a nearest-neighbor algorithm in which closely related sequences were merged to remove PCR and sequencing errors. V, D and J gene segments were assigned by aligning CDR3 sequences to IMGT reference sequences. For a sequence to be retained, a match of at least six nucleotides was required to both a V gene segment and a J gene segment. A rearrangement counted as productive if the CDR3 had no stop codons and remained in frame with V and J, and every other rearrangement counted as non-productive. Following IMGT convention, CDR3 was defined as the stretch from the second conserved V-encoded cysteine up to the conserved J-encoded phenylalanine. Sequences without an unambiguous match to a single V gene segment were excluded from the earlier analysis of approximately 600 of the donors. An earlier analysis of a few hundred of the donors classified V segments as functional when productive rearrangements were above 56.7% and as segregating when the standard deviation between donors was above 5%. A statistical classification framework was developed to diagnose cytomegalovirus status using the catalog of TCR beta chain sequences. In a later analysis, V and J genes were assigned by comparing TCR nucleotide sequences against IMGT/GENE-DB human TR gene sequences. The TCRdist pipeline was used in a later analysis to assign CDR3 sequences and most-parsimonious VDJ recombination scenarios. In a later analysis, every TCR beta chain was defined by the combination of its CDR3 amino acid sequence and its V-gene family, and reads without a unique V-gene family were dropped. As a way to deal with suspected cross-contamination and a sequencing artifact, a later analysis dropped 450 to 600 nucleotide sequences that were highly shared and had low generation probability. In a later analysis, a clonal expansion index for each public chain was calculated from normalized within-repertoire ranks of inferred template counts. In a later analysis, generation probabilities were computed using a VDJ recombination model fitted to out-of-frame rearrangements, and the results were checked against IGoR. A later analysis scored TCR-TCR, TCR-HLA and TCR-CMV co-occurrence with hypergeometric tests, applying a repertoire-size bias correction to TCR pairs. False discovery rates were estimated in a later analysis by permuting HLA or CMV assignments 20 times. In a later analysis, co-occurring TCRs were grouped with DBSCAN, and TCRdist sequence similarity was added when clustering was performed within HLA-allele-positive subsets. For co-occurrence clustering, repertoires with fewer than 30,000 or more than 120,000 public chains were excluded, along with 4 to 6 repertoires with anomalous nucleotide sharing. TCRdb obtained this table from immuneACCESS and retained in-frame rearrangements with V and J assigned. These tables miss some clones; where compared with another copy, unresolved V genes account for less than half of the shortfall, and the remainder is unexplained. V, J and clone size derive from that table, while D and trimming were established from the DNA sequence. The sample data list 150,000 or so clones, and roughly four fifths of these were observed just once. Roughly 0.82% of the sample comes from the top ten.

The sample taken for sequencing was PBMCs. The sequence was obtained from a female donor in good health and CMV-seronegative. The chain is assembled from TRBV5-6 and TRBJ2-3; the central 13 bases match TRBD2. The nucleotides read TGTGCCAGCAGCTTGAGGACTAGCGGGAGCGTTTATACGCAGTATTTT. Its translation is CASSLRTSGSVYTQYF.